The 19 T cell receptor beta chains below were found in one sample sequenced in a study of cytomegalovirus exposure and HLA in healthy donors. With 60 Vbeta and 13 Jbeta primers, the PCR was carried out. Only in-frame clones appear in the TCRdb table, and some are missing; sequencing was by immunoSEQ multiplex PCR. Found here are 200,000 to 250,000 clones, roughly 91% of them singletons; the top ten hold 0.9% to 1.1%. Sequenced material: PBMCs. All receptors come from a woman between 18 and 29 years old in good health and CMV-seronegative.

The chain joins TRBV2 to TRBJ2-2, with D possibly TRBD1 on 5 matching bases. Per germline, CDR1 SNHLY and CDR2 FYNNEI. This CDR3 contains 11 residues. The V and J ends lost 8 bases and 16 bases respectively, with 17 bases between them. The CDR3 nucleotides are TGTGCCAGCGGGGCAGGGCAGGTTCCGTTTTTT. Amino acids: CASGAGQVPFF. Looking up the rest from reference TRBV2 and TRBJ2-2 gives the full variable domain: EPEVTQTPSHQVTQMGQEVILRCVPISNHLYFYWYRQILGQKVEFLVSFYNNEISEKSEIFDDQFSVERPDGSNFTLKIRSTKLEDSAMYFCASGAGQVPFFGEGSRLTVL.

The CDR3 loop is CASSYRDRAHEQYF. DNA for the CDR3: TGTGCCAGCAGTTACCGGGACAGGGCCCACGAGCAGTACTTC. The J gene is TRBJ2-7, the V gene TRBV6-6; 9 bases are a match to TRBD1. The CDR3 is 14 amino acids. The junction had 4 bases not matched to a gene; V was cut back by 2 bases and J by 5 bases. Germline V lookup: CDR1 MNHNY, CDR2 SVGAGI (reference sequence).

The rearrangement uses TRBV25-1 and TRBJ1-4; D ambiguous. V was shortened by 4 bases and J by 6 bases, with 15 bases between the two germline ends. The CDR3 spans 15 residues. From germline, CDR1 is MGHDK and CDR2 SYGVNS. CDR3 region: CASSVLGSMHEKLFF. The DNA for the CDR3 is TGTGCCAGCAGTGTCCTGGGCTCAATGCATGAAAAACTGTTTTTT.

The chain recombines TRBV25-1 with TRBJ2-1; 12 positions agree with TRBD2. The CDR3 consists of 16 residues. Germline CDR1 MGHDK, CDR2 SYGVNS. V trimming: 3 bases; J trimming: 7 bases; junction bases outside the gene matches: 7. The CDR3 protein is CASSDLTSGRTNEQFF. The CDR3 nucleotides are TGTGCCAGCAGTGACCTAACTAGCGGGAGGACGAATGAGCAGTTCTTC.

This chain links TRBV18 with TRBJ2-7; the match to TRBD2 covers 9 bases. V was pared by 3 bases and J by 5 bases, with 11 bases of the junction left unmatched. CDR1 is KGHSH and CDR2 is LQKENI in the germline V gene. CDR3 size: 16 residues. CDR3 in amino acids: CASSPQTGLAGHEQYF. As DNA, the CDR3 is TGTGCCAGCTCACCCCAAACGGGTCTAGCGGGACACGAGCAGTACTTC. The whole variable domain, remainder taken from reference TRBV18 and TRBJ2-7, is NAGVMQNPRHLVRRRGQEARLRCSPMKGHSHVYWYRQLPEEGLKFMVYLQKENIIDESGMPKERFSAEFPKEGPSILRIQQVVRGDSAAYFCASSPQTGLAGHEQYFGPGTRLTVT.

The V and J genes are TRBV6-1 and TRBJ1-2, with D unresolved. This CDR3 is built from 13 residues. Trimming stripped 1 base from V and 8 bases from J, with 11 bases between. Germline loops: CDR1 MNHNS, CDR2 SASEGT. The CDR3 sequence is CASSEERYRGYTF. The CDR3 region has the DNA TGTGCCAGCAGTGAAGAAAGGTACAGAGGCTACACCTTC.

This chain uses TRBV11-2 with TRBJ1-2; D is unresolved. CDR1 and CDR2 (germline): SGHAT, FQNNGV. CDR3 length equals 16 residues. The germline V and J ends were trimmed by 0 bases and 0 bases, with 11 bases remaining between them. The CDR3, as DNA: TGTGCCAGCAGCTTAGAATTCAGATTCTCTAACTATGGCTACACCTTC. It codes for CASSLEFRFSNYGYTF.

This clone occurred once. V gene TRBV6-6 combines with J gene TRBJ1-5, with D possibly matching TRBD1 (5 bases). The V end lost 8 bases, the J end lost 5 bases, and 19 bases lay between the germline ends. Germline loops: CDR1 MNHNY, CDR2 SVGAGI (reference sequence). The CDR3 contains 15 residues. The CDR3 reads CASHKGLGEYQPQHF. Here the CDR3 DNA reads TGTGCCAGCCATAAAGGTTTAGGGGAATATCAGCCCCAGCATTTT.

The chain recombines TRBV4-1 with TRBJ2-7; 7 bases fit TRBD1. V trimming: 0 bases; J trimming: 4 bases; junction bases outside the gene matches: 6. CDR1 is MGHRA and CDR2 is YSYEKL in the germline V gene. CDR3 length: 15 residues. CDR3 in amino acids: CASSQDPGGTYEQYF. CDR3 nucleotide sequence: TGCGCCAGCAGCCAAGACCCAGGGGGAACATACGAGCAGTACTTC.

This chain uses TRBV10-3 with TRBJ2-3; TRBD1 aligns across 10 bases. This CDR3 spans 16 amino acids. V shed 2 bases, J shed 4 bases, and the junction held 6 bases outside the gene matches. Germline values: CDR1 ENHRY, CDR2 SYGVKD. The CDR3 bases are TGTGCCATCAGTGAGGGGACAGGGGTAGTATCAGATACGCAGTATTTT. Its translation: CAISEGTGVVSDTQYF.

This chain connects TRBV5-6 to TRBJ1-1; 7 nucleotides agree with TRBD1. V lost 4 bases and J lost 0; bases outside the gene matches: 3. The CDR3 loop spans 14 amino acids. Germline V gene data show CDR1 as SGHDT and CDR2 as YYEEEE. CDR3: CASSIQGMNTEAFF. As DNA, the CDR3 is TGTGCCAGCAGCATACAGGGGATGAACACTGAAGCTTTCTTT.

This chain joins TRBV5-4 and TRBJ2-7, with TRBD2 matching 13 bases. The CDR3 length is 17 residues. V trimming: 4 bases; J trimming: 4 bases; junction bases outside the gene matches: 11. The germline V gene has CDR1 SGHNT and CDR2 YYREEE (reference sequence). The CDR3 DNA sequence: TGTGCCAGCAGCCCCGACCGGACTAGCGGGAGCCGATACGAGCAGTACTTC. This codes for CASSPDRTSGSRYEQYF.

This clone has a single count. The CDR3 here is CASSSSGRAYEQYF. The CDR3 nucleotides are TGTGCCAGCAGCTCAAGCGGGAGGGCCTACGAGCAGTACTTC. The genes are TRBV7-9 and TRBJ2-7; 10 bases map to TRBD2. The CDR3 is 14 residues long. Germline assignment: CDR1 SEHNR and CDR2 FQNEAQ (reference sequence). The V and J ends lost 4 bases and 2 bases, in that order; junction bases with no gene match: 2.

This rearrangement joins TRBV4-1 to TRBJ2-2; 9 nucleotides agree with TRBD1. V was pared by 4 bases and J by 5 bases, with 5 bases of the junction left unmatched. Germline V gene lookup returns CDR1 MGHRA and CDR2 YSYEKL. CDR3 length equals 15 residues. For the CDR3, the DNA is TGCGCCAGCAGCCCCGGAGACAGGGGGACCGGGGAGCTGTTTTTT. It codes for CASSPGDRGTGELFF.

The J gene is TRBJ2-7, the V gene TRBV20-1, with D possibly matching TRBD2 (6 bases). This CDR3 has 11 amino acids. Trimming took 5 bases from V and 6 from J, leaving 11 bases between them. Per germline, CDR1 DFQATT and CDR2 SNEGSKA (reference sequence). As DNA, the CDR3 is TGCAGTGCTCGGAGGGCCTTCGAGCAGTACTTC. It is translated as CSARRAFEQYF.

The CDR3 sequence is CASSLTTGTTFGEQYF. The CDR3 DNA sequence: TGTGCCAGCAGCTTAACCACCGGGACAACCTTCGGCGAGCAGTACTTC. The chain is built from TRBV7-2 and TRBJ2-7; the D gene is possibly TRBD1 (6 bases). The length of the CDR3 is 16 residues. V shed 2 bases and J shed 6 bases, with 20 bases lying between them. CDR1 is SGHTA, CDR2 FQGNSA, per germline. The whole variable domain, remainder taken from reference TRBV7-2 and TRBJ2-7, is GAGVSQSPSNKVTEKGKDVELRCDPISGHTALYWYRQSLGQGLEFLIYFQGNSAPDKSGLPSDRFSAERTGGSVSTLTIQRTQQEDSAVYLCASSLTTGTTFGEQYFGPGTRLTVT.

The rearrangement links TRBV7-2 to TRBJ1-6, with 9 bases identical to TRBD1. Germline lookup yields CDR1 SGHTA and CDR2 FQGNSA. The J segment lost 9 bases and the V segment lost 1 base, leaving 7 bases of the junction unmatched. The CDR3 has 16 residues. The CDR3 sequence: CASSLVPGQGGSPLHF. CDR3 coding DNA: TGTGCCAGCAGCTTAGTCCCGGGACAGGGTGGTTCACCCCTCCACTTT. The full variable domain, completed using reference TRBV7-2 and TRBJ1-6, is GAGVSQSPSNKVTEKGKDVELRCDPISGHTALYWYRQSLGQGLEFLIYFQGNSAPDKSGLPSDRFSAERTGGSVSTLTIQRTQQEDSAVYLCASSLVPGQGGSPLHFGNGTRLTVT.

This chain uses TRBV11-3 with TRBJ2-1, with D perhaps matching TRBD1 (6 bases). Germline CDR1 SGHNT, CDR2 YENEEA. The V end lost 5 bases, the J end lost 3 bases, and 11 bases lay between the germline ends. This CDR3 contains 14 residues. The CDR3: CASSLTGIYNEQFF. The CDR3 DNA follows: TGTGCCAGCAGCCTGACAGGCATCTACAATGAGCAGTTCTTC.

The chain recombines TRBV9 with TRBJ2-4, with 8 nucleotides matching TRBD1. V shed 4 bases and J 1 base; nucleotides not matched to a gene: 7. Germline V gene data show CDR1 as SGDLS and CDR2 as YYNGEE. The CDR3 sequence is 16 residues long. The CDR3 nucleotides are TGTGCCAGCAGCCTAGGACAGGGCGAGGCCAAAAACATTCAGTACTTC. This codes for CASSLGQGEAKNIQYF.